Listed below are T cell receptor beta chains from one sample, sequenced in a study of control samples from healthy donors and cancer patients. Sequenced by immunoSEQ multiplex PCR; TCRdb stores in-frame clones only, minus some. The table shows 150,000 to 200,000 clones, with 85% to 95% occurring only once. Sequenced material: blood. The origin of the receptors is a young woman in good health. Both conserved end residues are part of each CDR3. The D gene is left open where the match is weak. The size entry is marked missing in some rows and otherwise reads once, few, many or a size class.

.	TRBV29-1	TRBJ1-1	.	TGCAGCGTTGAAGAGGGGGTAGAGAGTACTGAAGCTTTCTTT	CSVEEGVESTEAFF
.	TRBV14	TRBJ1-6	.	TGTGCCAGCAGTCGGACAAGGGGGTATAATTCACCCCTCCACTTT	CASSRTRGYNSPLHF
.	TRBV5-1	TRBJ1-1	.	TGCGCCAGCAGCTTTTTGCGGAGCCGAGACACTGAAGCTTTCTTT	CASSFLRSRDTEAFF
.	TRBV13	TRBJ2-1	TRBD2	TGTGCCAGCAGCGCTAGCGGGAGTAGGGCCTACAATGAGCAGTTCTTC	CASSASGSRAYNEQFF
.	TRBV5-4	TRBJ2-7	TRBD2	TGTGCCAGCAGCCGTGGGTGGGCTAGCGGATACGAGCAGTACTTC	CASSRGWASGYEQYF
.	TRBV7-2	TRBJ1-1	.	TGTGCCAGCAGCTTAGAGGGCGGGGACACTGAAGCTTTCTTT	CASSLEGGDTEAFF
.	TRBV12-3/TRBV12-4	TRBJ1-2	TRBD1	TGTGCCAGCAGTCCCGGGACAGGGGGAGGCTACACCTTC	CASSPGTGGGYTF
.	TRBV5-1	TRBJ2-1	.	TGCGCCAGCAGCTTGCTAGGTCCCAATGAGCAGTTCTTC	CASSLLGPNEQFF
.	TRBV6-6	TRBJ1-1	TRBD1	TGTGCCAGCAGTTATAGGACAGGAGGCTTGGTCACTGAAGCTTTCTTT	CASSYRTGGLVTEAFF
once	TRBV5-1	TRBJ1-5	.	TGCGCCAGCAGCGTGTTAGGGGGGGATCAGCCCCAGCATTTT	CASSVLGGDQPQHF
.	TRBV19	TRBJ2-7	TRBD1	TGTGCCAGTAGTGGCCGGGACAGGTCCTACGAGCAGTACTTC	CASSGRDRSYEQYF
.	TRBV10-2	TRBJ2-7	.	TGCGCCAGCAGTGATCGCGGGAAGATCTCCTACGAGCAGTACTTC	CASSDRGKISYEQYF
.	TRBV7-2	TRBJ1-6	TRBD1	TGTGCCAGCAGCTGGGACAGGTACAATTCACCCCTCCACTTT	CASSWDRYNSPLHF
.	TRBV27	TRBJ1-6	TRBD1	TGTGCCAGCAGTCTCTCAGGGGGTAGCTCCTATAATTCACCCCTCCACTTT	CASSLSGGSSYNSPLHF
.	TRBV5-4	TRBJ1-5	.	TGTGCCAGCAGCGCAGGACCTCTTGAGCCCCAGCATTTT	CASSAGPLEPQHF
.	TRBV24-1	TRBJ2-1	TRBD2	TGTGCCACCAGTGAGGGCGGGAGATTCGAGCAGTTCTTC	CATSEGGRFEQFF
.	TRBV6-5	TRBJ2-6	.	TGTGCCAGCAGCCAAGACTCGACAGGGGCCAACGTCCTGACTTTC	CASSQDSTGANVLTF
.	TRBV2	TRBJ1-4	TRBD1	TGTGCCAGCACCAAGAGTGTGGGACAGTTTAATGAAAAACTGTTTTTT	CASTKSVGQFNEKLFF
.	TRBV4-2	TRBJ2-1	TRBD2	TGTGCCAGCAGCCAAGACGGAAGCGGGAGGGTGGATAAGCAGTTCTTC	CASSQDGSGRVDKQFF
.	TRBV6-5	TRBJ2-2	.	TGTGCCAGCAGTTCGCGGGACGGCAACACCGGGGAGCTGTTTTTT	CASSSRDGNTGELFF
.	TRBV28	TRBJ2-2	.	TGTGCCAGTCAACCTATCGCGAACACCGGGGAGCTGTTTTTT	CASQPIANTGELFF
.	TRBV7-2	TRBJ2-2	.	TGTGCCAGCAGCTTATCAGGGTTGAGGTCCGGGGAGCTGTTTTTT	CASSLSGLRSGELFF